Sequencing of this TCR beta chain was carried out in a study of cytomegalovirus exposure and HLA in healthy donors. Study overall: The approximately 670 first-cohort repertoires and the 95 to 150 validation repertoires shared the same platform, a later analysis reported. General study findings and limits: The study put 150 to 200 TCR beta chains on its list as cytomegalovirus-associated.

Libraries were prepared by immunoSEQ multiplex PCR; TCRdb keeps only in-frame clonotypes and omits some of them. The table has some 120,000 clones, roughly 84% seen once; the top ten hold around 1.9%. About this clone: Its antigen is undetermined.

The CDR3 is 12 residues long. Germline V gene sequence: CDR1 SEHNR, CDR2 FQNEAQ (reference sequence). Trimming left V 4 bases short and J 8 bases short, with 8 bases between. The donors were part of the validation cohort, which consisted of under 150 subjects and was separate from the first cohort of under 850 subjects. The sample comprised PBMCs. The sequence was obtained from a woman younger than 45 in good health and CMV-seronegative. V is TRBV7-9 and J is TRBJ1-4; D is uncertain. The CDR3 sequence is CASSSSLEKLFF. The DNA of the CDR3 is TGTGCCAGCAGCTCAAGCTTGGAAAAACTGTTTTTT.